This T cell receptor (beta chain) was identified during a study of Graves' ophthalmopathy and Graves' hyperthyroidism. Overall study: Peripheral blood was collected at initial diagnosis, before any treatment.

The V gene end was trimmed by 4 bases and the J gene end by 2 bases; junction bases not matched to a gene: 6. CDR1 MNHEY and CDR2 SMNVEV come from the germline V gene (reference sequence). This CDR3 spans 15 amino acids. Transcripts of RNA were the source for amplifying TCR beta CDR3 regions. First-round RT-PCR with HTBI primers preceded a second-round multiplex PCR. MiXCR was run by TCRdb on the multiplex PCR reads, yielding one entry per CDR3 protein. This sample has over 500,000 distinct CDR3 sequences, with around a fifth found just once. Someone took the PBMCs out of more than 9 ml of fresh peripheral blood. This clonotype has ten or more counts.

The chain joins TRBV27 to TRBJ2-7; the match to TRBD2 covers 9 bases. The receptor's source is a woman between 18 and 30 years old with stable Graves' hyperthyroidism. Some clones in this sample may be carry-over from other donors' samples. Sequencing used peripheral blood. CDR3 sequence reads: CASSYGPSGTYEQYF. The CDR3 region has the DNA TGTGCCAGCAGTTATGGTCCTAGCGGGACCTACGAGCAGTACTTC.